A single sample gave rise to the 5 T cell receptor beta chains below, sequenced in a study of CD8 T cells in seronegative destructive rheumatoid arthritis. TCRdb's copy holds only in-frame clones and misses some; the assay was immunoSEQ multiplex PCR. The repertoire holds 10,000 to 15,000 clones, with around 83% as singletons. Sequencing input: CD8+ T cells from blood. Source of these receptors: a woman between 30 and 50 years old with seronegative destructive rheumatoid arthritis.

This clone came up once. The V and J genes are TRBV7-2 and TRBJ2-5, with 12 bases that match TRBD2. V trimming: 5 bases; J trimming: 5 bases; junction bases outside the gene matches: 6. Germline V gene lookup returns CDR1 SGHTA and CDR2 FQGNSA. The length of the CDR3 is 15 residues. This CDR3 reads CASSLLAGGLETQYF. The CDR3 nucleotides read TGTGCCAGCAGCCTACTAGCGGGGGGCCTGGAGACCCAGTACTTC.

The chain has TRBV9 and TRBJ1-6; D remains unclear. Germline V lookup: CDR1 SGDLS, CDR2 YYNGEE. V lost 3 bases and J 9 bases, leaving 10 bases between the germline ends. This CDR3 has 13 residues. The CDR3 here is CASSEALGSPLHF. DNA of the CDR3: TGTGCCAGCAGCGAAGCGCTCGGTTCACCCCTCCACTTT.

This rearrangement joins TRBV6-5 to TRBJ2-5; 9 bases match TRBD2. Germline V gene sequence: CDR1 MNHEY, CDR2 SVGAGI. The CDR3 covers 16 residues. The V and J ends lost 4 bases and 1 base, in that order; junction bases with no gene match: 7. The CDR3 loop is CASSFAAGGTQETQYF. The CDR3, as DNA: TGTGCCAGCAGTTTCGCAGCGGGGGGTACCCAAGAGACCCAGTACTTC.

The rearrangement uses TRBV28 and TRBJ2-2, with a tentative D call TRBD1 (5 bases). The germline V gene has CDR1 MDHEN and CDR2 SYDVKM. Trimming left V 1 base short and J 4 bases short, with 16 bases between. The CDR3 totals 17 residues. CDR3 amino acids: CASSLSIGQGTTGELFF. The CDR3, as DNA: TGTGCCAGCAGTTTATCGATAGGGCAGGGTACCACCGGGGAGCTGTTTTTT.

The chain employs TRBV7-3 and TRBJ2-5; 10 nucleotides align to TRBD2. Germline values: CDR1 SGHTA, CDR2 FQGTGA. CDR3 length: 16 residues. The V and J ends lost 5 bases and 5 bases, in that order; junction bases with no gene match: 11. The CDR3 loop reads CASSQGSGGAGETQYF. The CDR3 coding sequence is TGTGCCAGCAGCCAGGGGAGCGGGGGGGCCGGTGAGACCCAGTACTTC.